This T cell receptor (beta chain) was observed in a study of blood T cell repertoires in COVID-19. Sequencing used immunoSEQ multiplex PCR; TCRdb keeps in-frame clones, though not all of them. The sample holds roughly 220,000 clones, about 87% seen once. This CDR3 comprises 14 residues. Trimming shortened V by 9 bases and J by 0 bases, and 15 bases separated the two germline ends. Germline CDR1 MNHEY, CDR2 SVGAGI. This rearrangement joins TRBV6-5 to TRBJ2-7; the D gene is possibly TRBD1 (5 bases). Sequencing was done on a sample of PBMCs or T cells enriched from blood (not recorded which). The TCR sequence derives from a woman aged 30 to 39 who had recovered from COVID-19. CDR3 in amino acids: CASYFDRSSYEQYF. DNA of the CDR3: TGTGCCAGTTACTTTGACAGAAGCTCCTACGAGCAGTACTTC.